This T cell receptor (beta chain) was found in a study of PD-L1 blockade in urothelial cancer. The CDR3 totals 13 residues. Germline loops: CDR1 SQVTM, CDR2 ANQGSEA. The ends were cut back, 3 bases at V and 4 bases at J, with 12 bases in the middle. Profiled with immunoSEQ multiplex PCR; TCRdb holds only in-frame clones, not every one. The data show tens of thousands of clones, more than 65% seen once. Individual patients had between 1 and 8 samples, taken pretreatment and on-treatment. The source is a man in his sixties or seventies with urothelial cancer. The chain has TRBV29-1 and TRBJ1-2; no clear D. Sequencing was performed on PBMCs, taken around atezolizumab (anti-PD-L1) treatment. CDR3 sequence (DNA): TGCAGCGTTGACAGGCGAAGCCTCTATGGCTACACCTTC. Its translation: CSVDRRSLYGYTF.